This TCR beta chain appears in the sequencing data of a study of response to subunit inactivated influenza vaccine. Study-wide findings and caveats: Seasonal influenza vaccination, on each occasion, was suggested by the authors to recruit few new T cells.

About this clonotype itself: Its cognate antigen is unknown.

The V gene end was trimmed by 5 bases and the J gene end by 6 bases; junction bases not matched to a gene: 4. The CDR3 length is 15 residues. The germline V gene encodes CDR1 SGHVS and CDR2 FQNEAQ. A single record per CDR3 protein comes from TCRdb applying MiXCR to the RT-PCR reads. The sample has almost 600,000 distinct CDR3 sequences, less than 15% seen once. The origin of this receptor is a man aged 50 to 59 who received an inactivated influenza vaccine. The chain joins TRBV7-8 to TRBJ2-7, with TRBD2 matching 16 bases. Material: PBMCs from blood, obtained roughly 13 days after vaccination. CDR3 bases: TGTGCCAGCAGCCCGGGACTAGCGGGAGGGCGCGAGCAGTACTTC. It translates to CASSPGLAGGREQYF.